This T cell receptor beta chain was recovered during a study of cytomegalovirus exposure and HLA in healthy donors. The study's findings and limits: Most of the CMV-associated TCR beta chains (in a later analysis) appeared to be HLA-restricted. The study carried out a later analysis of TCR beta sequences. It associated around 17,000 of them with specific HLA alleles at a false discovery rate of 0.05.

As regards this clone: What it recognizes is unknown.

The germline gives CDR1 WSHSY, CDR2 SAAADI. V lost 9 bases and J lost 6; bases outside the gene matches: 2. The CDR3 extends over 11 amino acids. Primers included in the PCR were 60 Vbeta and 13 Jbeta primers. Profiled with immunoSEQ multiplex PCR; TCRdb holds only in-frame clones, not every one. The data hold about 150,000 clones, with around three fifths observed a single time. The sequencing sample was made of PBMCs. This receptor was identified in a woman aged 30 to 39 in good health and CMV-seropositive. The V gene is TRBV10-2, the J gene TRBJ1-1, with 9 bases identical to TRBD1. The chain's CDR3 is CASGTGPEAFF. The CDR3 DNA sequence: TGCGCCAGTGGGACAGGGCCTGAAGCTTTCTTT.